This T cell receptor beta chain originates from a study of T cells in Graves' hyperthyroidism and ophthalmopathy. General study points: Ophthalmopathy and stable hyperthyroidism were told apart by a 13 V-J model. The majority of expanded thyroid clonotypes above 0.001 also appeared in blood.

A patient was excluded if there was uncontrolled infection, other autoimmune disease, pregnancy or lactation. Each diagnosis was grounded in clinical symptoms, serum thyroxine and TRAb, thyroid ultrasound, and orbital computed tomography. Amplification targeted TCR beta CDR3 regions from RNA transcripts. The study used the HTBI primer set for a first-round RT-PCR of the TCR CDR3. Each CDR3 protein is one row after TCRdb ran MiXCR on the multiplex PCR reads. The repertoire consists of roughly 500,000 distinct CDR3 sequences, with 46% occurring once and the leading ten covering roughly 45%. Per germline, CDR1 DFQATT and CDR2 SNEGSKA (reference sequence). The CDR3 covers 15 residues. Of note for this clonotype: Its target is unknown. A single base separates this from a much larger clone, so it may be a read error.

The TCR originated in an adult woman with Graves' disease, either hyperthyroidism or ophthalmopathy (not recorded which). The chain couples TRBV20-1 to TRBJ1-2; no definite D call. The sequencing sample was made of peripheral blood or thyroid tissue (not recorded which). The CDR3 protein is CSAGDVEANNYGYTF. CDR3 coding DNA: TGCAGTGCTGGAGATGTGGAGGCAAATAACTATGGCTACACCTTC.